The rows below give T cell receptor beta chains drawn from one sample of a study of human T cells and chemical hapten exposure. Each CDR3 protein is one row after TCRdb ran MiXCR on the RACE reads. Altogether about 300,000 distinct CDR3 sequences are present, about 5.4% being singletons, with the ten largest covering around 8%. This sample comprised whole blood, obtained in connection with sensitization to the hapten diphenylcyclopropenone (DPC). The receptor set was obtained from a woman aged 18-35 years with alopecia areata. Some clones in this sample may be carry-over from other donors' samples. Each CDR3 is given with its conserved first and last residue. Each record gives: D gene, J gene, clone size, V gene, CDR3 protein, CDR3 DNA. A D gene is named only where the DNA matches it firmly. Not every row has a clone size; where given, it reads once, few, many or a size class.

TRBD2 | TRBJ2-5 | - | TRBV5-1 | CASSLDPGLAETQYF | TGCGCCAGCAGCTTGGACCCGGGACTAGCGGAGACCCAGTACTTC
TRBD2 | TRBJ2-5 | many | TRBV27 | CASSLSRREAQETQYF | TGTGCCAGCAGTTTATCGCGGCGGGAGGCCCAAGAGACCCAGTACTTC
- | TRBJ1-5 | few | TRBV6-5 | CATGTPNSNQPQHF | TGTGCCACGGGAACGCCTAATAGCAATCAGCCCCAGCATTTT
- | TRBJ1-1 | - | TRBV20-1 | CSAREGDSVGTEAFF | TGCAGTGCTCGGGAAGGGGACTCAGTAGGGACTGAAGCTTTCTTT
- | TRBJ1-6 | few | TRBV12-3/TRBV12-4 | CASSWGAGRSPLHF | TGTGCCAGCAGTTGGGGGGCAGGACGTTCACCCCTCCACTTT
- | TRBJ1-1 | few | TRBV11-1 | CASSSRQSNTEAFF | TGTGCCAGCAGCTCGCGACAGTCGAACACTGAAGCTTTCTTT
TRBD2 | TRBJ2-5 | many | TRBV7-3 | CASSLAGGDQETQYF | TGTGCCAGCAGCTTAGCGGGGGGCGACCAAGAGACCCAGTACTTC
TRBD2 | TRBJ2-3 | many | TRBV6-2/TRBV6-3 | CASSLSSGGTDTQYF | TGTGCCAGCAGTCTGTCTAGCGGGGGGACAGATACGCAGTATTTT
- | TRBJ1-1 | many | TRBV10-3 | CAISVGVENTEAFF | TGTGCCATCAGTGTCGGGGTGGAGAACACTGAAGCTTTCTTT
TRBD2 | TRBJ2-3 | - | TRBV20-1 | CSAKPGLGSGRTDTQYF | TGCAGTGCTAAACCGGGACTAGGGAGCGGCCGCACAGATACGCAGTATTTT
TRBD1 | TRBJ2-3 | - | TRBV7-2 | CASRRQGADTQYF | TGTGCCAGCAGACGACAGGGGGCAGATACGCAGTATTTT
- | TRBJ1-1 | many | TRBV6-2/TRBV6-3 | CASSWTLNTEAFF | TGTGCCAGCAGTTGGACCTTGAACACTGAAGCTTTCTTT
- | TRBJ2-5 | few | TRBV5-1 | CASSPLPASGETQYF | TGCGCCAGCAGCCCCCTCCCGGCCAGCGGGGAGACCCAGTACTTC
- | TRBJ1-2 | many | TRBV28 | CASSSGARNYGYTF | TGTGCCAGCAGCTCAGGGGCCCGTAACTATGGCTACACCTTC
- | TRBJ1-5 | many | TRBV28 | CASSLSRGGLGNQPQHF | TGTGCCAGCAGTTTATCCCGAGGGGGTTTGGGCAATCAGCCCCAGCATTTT
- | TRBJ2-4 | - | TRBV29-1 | CSVALRAGTRHLDIQYF | TGCAGCGTAGCCCTCCGAGCCGGGACAAGGCATTTAGACATTCAGTACTTC
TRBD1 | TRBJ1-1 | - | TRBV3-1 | CASSQYRGITEAFF | TGTGCCAGCAGCCAGTACAGGGGCATCACTGAAGCTTTCTTT
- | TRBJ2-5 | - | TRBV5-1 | CASSSGTEQETQYF | TGCGCCAGCAGTTCAGGGACCGAGCAAGAGACCCAGTACTTC
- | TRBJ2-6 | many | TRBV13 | CASSLARLPTGANVLTF | TGTGCCAGCAGCTTAGCTCGCCTACCCACTGGGGCCAACGTCCTGACTTTC
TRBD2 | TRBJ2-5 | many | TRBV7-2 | CASSPLAGEETQYF | TGTGCCAGCAGCCCGCTAGCGGGGGAAGAGACCCAGTACTTC
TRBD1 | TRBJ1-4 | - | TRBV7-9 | CASSQSGDRASEKLFF | TGTGCCAGCAGCCAGAGCGGGGACAGGGCTTCCGAAAAACTGTTTTTT
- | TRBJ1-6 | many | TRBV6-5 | CASSYVGGGSPLHF | TGTGCCAGCAGTTACGTGGGCGGTGGTTCACCCCTCCACTTT
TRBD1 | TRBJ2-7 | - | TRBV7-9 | CASTASGTGAYEQYF | TGTGCCAGCACCGCCTCCGGGACAGGGGCCTACGAGCAGTACTTC
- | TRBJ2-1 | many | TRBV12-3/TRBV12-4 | CASSFSFVGGSYNEQFF | TGTGCCAGCAGTTTCAGTTTCGTGGGAGGCTCCTACAATGAGCAGTTCTTC
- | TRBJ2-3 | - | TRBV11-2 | CASSLVWGIDTQYF | TGTGCCAGCAGCTTAGTGTGGGGCATAGATACGCAGTATTTT
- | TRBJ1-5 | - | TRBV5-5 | CASGQNSNQPQHF | TGTGCCAGCGGACAGAATAGCAATCAGCCCCAGCATTTT
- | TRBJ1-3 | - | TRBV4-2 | CASSQDTPQSGTGNTIYF | TGTGCCAGCAGCCAAGATACCCCCCAGTCGGGTACTGGAAACACCATATATTTT
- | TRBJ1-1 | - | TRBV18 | CASSPSHHPPALRQNEAFF | TGTGCCAGCTCACCGAGTCACCACCCGCCCGCTCTGAGACAGAATGAAGCTTTCTTT
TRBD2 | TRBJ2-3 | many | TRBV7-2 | CASSLASGGVDTQYF | TGTGCCAGCAGCTTAGCTAGCGGGGGCGTAGATACGCAGTATTTT
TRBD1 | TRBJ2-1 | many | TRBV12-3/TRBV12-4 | CASSKDREVLNEQFF | TGTGCCAGCAGTAAGGACAGGGAGGTACTCAATGAGCAGTTCTTC
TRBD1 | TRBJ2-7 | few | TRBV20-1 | CSAPRDRGYSYEQYF | TGCAGTGCCCCCCGGGACAGGGGGTACTCCTACGAGCAGTACTTC
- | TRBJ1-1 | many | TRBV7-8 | CASSLVVGEAFF | TGTGCCAGCAGCTTAGTGGTGGGCGAAGCTTTCTTT
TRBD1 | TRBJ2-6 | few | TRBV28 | CASQQGWISGANVLTF | TGTGCCAGTCAACAGGGGTGGATCTCTGGGGCCAACGTCCTGACTTTC
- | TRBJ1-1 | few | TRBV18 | CASSPPFGGLGAFF | TGTGCCAGCTCACCCCCGTTCGGAGGACTTGGAGCTTTCTTT
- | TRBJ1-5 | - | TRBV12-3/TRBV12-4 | CASSPRQGNQPQHF | TGTGCCAGCAGCCCCCGACAGGGCAATCAGCCCCAGCATTTT
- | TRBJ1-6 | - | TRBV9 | CASSPDGVVTYNSPLHF | TGTGCCAGCAGCCCTGACGGGGTGGTTACCTATAATTCACCCCTCCACTTT
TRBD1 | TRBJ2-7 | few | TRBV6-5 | CASSYQGTAHEQYF | TGTGCCAGCAGTTACCAGGGGACAGCCCACGAGCAGTACTTC
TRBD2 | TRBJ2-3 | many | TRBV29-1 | CSGSRGGADTQYF | TGCAGCGGGAGCCGGGGGGGCGCAGATACGCAGTATTTT
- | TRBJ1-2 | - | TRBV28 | CASSSPGRRYGYTF | TGTGCCAGCAGTTCACCGGGACGAAGATATGGCTACACCTTC
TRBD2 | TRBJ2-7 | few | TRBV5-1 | CASSTSGLDPYEQYF | TGCGCCAGCAGCACGTCGGGACTAGACCCCTACGAGCAGTACTTC
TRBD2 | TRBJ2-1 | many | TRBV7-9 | CASSQTSGASYNEQFF | TGTGCCAGCAGCCAGACTAGCGGGGCCAGCTACAATGAGCAGTTCTTC
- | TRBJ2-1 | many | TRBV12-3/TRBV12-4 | CASSLDPGRDYYNEQFF | TGTGCCAGCAGTTTAGACCCGGGAAGGGATTACTACAATGAGCAGTTCTTC
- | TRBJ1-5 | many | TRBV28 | CASGIRWVRGSNQPQHF | TGTGCCAGCGGAATACGATGGGTTCGCGGGAGCAATCAGCCCCAGCATTTT
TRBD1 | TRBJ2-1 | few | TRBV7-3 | CASSKDRGLSEQFF | TGTGCCAGCAGCAAAGACAGGGGGCTGAGTGAGCAGTTCTTC
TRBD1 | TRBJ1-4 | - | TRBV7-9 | CASSLTEGANEKLFF | TGTGCCAGCAGCTTAACGGAGGGGGCGAATGAAAAACTGTTTTTT
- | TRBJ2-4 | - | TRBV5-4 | CASSPFGTSLAKNIQYF | TGTGCCAGCAGCCCCTTCGGGACTTCTTTAGCCAAAAACATTCAGTACTTC
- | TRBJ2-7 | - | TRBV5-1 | CASSLVQGDYEQYF | TGCGCCAGCAGCTTGGTACAGGGTGACTACGAGCAGTACTTC
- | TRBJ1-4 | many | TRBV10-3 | CAIIRGAVPGEKLFF | TGTGCCATCATTCGAGGCGCCGTGCCGGGTGAAAAACTGTTTTTT
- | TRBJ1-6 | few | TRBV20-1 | CSARGGRNNSPLHF | TGCAGTGCTAGGGGGGGACGGAATAATTCACCCCTCCACTTT
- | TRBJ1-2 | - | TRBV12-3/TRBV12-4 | CASSPDLQSQHGYTF | TGTGCCAGCAGCCCCGACCTACAAAGCCAACATGGCTACACCTTC
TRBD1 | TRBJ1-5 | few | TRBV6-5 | CASSNTGGRVAQHF | TGTGCCAGCAGCAATACAGGGGGGAGGGTGGCCCAGCATTTT
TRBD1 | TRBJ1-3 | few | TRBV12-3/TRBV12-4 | CASSTLPGTGTNTIYF | TGTGCCAGCAGTACCCTCCCCGGGACAGGGACGAACACCATATATTTT
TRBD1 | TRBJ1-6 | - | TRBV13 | CASSTRTGQNSPLHF | TGTGCCAGCAGCACTCGGACAGGGCAGAATTCACCCCTCCACTTT
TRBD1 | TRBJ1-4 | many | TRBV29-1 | CSVEGTGGGEKLFF | TGCAGCGTTGAGGGGACAGGGGGCGGCGAAAAACTGTTTTTT
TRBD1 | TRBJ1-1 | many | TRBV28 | CASSLPSSTGGVEAFF | TGTGCCAGCAGTTTACCCTCTTCGACAGGGGGCGTTGAGGCTTTCTTT